In its sample, the clone carrying this T cell receptor (beta chain) was seen many times. What it binds is not known. The data were obtained in a study of cytomegalovirus exposure and HLA in healthy donors. Looking at the study overall: Earlier findings included 117 million unique TCR beta sequences obtained from about 180 million T cells.

This CDR3 region has 14 residues. V lost 7 bases, J lost 2 bases, and 14 bases lay in between. CDR1 is MNHEY, CDR2 SMNVEV, per germline (reference sequence). This PCR relied on a set of 60 Vbeta primers and 13 Jbeta primers. Using immunoSEQ multiplex PCR, the repertoire was profiled, and TCRdb retains in-frame clones only, with some absent. The sample shows 150,000 or so clones, 80% of them seen only once. General observations from the study: HLA alleles showed associations with roughly 17,000 TCR beta sequences in a later analysis, at a 0.05 false discovery rate. TCR beta sequences reportedly predicted the HLA-A and HLA-B alleles of most subjects accurately. Accounts indicate the classifier identified cytomegalovirus status with strong specificity and sensitivity.

The material sequenced was PBMCs. The receptor was isolated from a woman aged 40 to 50 in good health and CMV-seropositive. This sequence joins TRBV27 and TRBJ1-2, with D possibly being TRBD1 (5 bases). The CDR3 loop is CASTSPGGNYGYTF. The CDR3 DNA follows: TGTGCCAGCACCTCCCCCGGGGGGAACTATGGCTACACCTTC.